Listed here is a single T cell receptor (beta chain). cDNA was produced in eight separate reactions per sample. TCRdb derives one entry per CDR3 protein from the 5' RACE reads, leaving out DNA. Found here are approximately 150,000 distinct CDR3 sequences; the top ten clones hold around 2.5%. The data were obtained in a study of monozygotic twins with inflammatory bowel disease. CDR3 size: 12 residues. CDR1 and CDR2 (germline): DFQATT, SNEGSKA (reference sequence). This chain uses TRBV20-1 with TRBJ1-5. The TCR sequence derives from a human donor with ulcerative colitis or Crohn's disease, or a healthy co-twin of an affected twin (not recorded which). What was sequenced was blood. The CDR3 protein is CSAQSSSTTQHF.